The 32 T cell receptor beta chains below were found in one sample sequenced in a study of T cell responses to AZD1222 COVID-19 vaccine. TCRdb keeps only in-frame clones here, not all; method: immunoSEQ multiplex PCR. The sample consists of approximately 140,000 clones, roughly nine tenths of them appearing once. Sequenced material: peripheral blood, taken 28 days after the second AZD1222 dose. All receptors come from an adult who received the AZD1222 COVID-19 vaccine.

The CDR3 protein is CASSFEQGTGTEAFF. In nucleotides, the CDR3 is TGTGCCAGCAGCTTTGAACAGGGGACAGGGACTGAAGCTTTCTTT. V is TRBV5-5 and J is TRBJ1-1; TRBD1 aligns across 9 bases. The CDR3 consists of 15 residues. The germline CDR1 and CDR2 sequences are SGHKS and YYEKEE (reference sequence). V trimming: 2 bases; J trimming: 5 bases; junction bases outside the gene matches: 7.

The CDR3 spells CASSPGQASGNTIYF. In DNA form, the CDR3 reads TGTGCCAGCAGCCCAGGACAAGCCTCTGGAAACACCATATATTTT. This chain uses TRBV7-8 with TRBJ1-3, with a possible D match to TRBD1 (5 bases). There are 15 residues in the CDR3. V shed 5 bases and J shed 0 bases, with 11 bases lying between them. From germline, CDR1 is SGHVS and CDR2 FQNEAQ. Filled out from reference TRBV7-8 and TRBJ1-3, the complete variable domain reads GAGVSQSPRYKVAKRGQDVALRCDPISGHVSLFWYQQALGQGPEFLTYFQNEAQLDKSGLPSDRFFAERPEGSVSTLKIQRTQQEDSAVYLCASSPGQASGNTIYFGEGSWLTVV.

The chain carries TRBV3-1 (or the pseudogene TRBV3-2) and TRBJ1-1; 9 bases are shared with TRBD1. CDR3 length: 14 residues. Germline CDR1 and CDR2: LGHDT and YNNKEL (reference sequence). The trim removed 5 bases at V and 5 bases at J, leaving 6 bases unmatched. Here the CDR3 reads CASSSRQGGTEAFF. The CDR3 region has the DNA TGTGCCAGCAGCTCCCGACAGGGGGGGACTGAAGCTTTCTTT.

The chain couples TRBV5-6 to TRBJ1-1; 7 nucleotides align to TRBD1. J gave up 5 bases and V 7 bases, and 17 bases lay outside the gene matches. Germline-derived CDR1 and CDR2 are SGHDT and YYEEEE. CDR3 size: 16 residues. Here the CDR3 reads CASRPGFDREGTEAFF. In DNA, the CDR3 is TGTGCCAGCCGTCCGGGCTTCGACAGGGAGGGTACTGAAGCTTTCTTT.

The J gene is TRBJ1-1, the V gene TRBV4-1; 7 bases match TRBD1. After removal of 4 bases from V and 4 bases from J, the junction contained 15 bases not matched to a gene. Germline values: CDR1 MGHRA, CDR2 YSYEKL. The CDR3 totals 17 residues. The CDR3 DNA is TGCGCCAGCAGCCCCTACTTGCTGTTTGAGGGGGCCACTGAAGCTTTCTTT. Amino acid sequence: CASSPYLLFEGATEAFF.

CDR3 amino acids: CASRLGPEAGGNQPQHF. CDR3 DNA sequence: TGTGCCAGCAGACTAGGCCCGGAGGCAGGCGGCAATCAGCCCCAGCATTTT. The chain employs TRBV27 and TRBJ1-5; D ambiguous. Germline V gives CDR1 MNHEY, CDR2 SMNVEV (reference sequence). Trimming cost V 6 bases and J 2 bases, with 20 bases left between them. The CDR3 length is 17 residues.

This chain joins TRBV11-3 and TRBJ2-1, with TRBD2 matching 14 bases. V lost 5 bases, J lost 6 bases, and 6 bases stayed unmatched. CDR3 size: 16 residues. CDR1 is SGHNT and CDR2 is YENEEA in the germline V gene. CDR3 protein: CASSPRLAGGLNEQFF. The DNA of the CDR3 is TGTGCCAGCAGCCCCCGACTAGCGGGGGGGCTCAATGAGCAGTTCTTC. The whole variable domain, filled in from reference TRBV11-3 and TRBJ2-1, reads EAGVVQSPRYKIIEKKQPVAFWCNPISGHNTLYWYLQNLGQGPELLIRYENEEAVDDSQLPKDRFSAERLKGVDSTLKIQPAELGDSAVYLCASSPRLAGGLNEQFFGPGTRLTVL.

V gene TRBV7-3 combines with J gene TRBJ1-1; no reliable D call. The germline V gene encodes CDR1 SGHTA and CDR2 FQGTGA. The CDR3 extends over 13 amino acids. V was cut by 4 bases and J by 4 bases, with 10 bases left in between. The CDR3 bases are TGTGCCAGCAGCTCACCAAGAGCCACTGAAGCTTTCTTT. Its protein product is CASSSPRATEAFF.

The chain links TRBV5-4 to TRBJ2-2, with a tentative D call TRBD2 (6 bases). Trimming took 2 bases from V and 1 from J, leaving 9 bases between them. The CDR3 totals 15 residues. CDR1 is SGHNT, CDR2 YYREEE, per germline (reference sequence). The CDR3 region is CASSLGGQNTGELFF. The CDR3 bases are TGTGCCAGCAGCTTAGGAGGGCAGAACACCGGGGAGCTGTTTTTT.

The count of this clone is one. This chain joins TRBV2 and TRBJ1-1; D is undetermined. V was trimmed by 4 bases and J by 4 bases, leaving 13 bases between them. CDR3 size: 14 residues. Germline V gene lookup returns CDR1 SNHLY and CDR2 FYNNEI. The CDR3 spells CASSVSGRATEAFF. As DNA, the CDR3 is TGTGCCAGCAGTGTATCAGGTAGAGCCACTGAAGCTTTCTTT.

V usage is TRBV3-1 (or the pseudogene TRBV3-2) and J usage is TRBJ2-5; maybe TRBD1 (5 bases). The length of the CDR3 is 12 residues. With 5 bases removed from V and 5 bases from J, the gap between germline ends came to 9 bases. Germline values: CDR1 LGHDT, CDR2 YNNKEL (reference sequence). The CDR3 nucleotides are TGTGCCAGCAGCACTTCAGGGGAGACCCAGTACTTC. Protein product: CASSTSGETQYF.

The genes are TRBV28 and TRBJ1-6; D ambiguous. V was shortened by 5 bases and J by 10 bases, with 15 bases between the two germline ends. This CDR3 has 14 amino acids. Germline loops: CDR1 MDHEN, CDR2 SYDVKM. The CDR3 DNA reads TGTGCCAGCAGTCCTCCAGCCAGAGGATCACCCCTCCACTTT. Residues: CASSPPARGSPLHF.

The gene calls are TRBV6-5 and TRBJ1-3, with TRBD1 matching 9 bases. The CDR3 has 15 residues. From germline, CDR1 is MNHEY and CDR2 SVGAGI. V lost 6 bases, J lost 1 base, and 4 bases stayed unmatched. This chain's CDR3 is CASRSGQGSGNTIYF. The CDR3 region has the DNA TGTGCCAGCAGGTCCGGACAGGGGTCTGGAAACACCATATATTTT.

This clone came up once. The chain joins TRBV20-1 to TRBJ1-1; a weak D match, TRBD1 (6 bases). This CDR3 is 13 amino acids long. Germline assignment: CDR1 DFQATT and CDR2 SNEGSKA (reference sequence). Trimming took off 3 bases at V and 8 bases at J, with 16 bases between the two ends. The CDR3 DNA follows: TGCAGTGCTAGTGACAGGCTTCTAGGGGAAGCTTTCTTT. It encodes CSASDRLLGEAFF.

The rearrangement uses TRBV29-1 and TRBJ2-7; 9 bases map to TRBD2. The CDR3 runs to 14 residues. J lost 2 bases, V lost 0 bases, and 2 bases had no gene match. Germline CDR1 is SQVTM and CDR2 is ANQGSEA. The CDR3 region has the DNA TGCAGCGTTGAAGAAGCGGGAGGCACCTACGAGCAGTACTTC. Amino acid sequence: CSVEEAGGTYEQYF.

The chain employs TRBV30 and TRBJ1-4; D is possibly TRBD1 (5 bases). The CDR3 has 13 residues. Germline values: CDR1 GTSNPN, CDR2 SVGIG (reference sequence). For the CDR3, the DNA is TGTGCGTGTACGGGGGTCACTAATGAAAAACTGTTTTTT. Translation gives CACTGVTNEKLFF.

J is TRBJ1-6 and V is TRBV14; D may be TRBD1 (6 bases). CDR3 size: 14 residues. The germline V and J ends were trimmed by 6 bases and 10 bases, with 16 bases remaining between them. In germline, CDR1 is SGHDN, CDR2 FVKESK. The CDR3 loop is CASREGGTTSPLHF. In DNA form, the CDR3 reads TGTGCCAGCAGGGAGGGGGGGACGACATCACCCCTCCACTTT.

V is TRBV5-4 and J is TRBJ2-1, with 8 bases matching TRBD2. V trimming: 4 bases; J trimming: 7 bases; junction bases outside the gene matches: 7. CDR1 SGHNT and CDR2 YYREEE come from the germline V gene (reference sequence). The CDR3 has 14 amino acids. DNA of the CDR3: TGTGCCAGCAGCCCCGGCGGGGGGTGGAATGAGCAGTTCTTC. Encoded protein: CASSPGGGWNEQFF. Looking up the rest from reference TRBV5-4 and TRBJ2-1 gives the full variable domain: ETGVTQSPTHLIKTRGQQVTLRCSSQSGHNTVSWYQQALGQGPQFIFQYYREEENGRGNFPPRFSGLQFPNYSSELNVNALELDDSALYLCASSPGGGWNEQFFGPGTRLTVL.

DNA of the CDR3: TGTGCCAGCTTCTACGGGAACACCGGGGAGCTGTTTTTT. Translating gives CASFYGNTGELFF. J is TRBJ2-2 and V is TRBV18; D is unresolved. The CDR3 consists of 13 residues. Germline CDR1 KGHSH, CDR2 LQKENI. V dropped 7 bases and J dropped 1 base, with 7 bases sitting between them.

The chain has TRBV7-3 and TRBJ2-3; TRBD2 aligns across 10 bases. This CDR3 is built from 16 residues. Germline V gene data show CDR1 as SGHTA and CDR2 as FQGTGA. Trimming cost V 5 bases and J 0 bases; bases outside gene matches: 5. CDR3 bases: TGTGCCAGCAGCCGTCAAGCGGGGGGGAGCACAGATACGCAGTATTTT. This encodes CASSRQAGGSTDTQYF.

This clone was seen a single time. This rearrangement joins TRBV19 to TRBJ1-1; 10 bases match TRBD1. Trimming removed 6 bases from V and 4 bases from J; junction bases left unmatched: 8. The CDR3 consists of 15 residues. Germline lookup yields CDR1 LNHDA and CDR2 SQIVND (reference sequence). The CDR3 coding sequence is TGTGCCAGTAGCTTATCCGGGACAGGGGTCACTGAAGCTTTCTTT. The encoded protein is CASSLSGTGVTEAFF. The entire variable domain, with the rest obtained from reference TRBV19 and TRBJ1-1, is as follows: DGGITQSPKYLFRKEGQNVTLSCEQNLNHDAMYWYRQDPGQGLRLIYYSQIVNDFQKGDIAEGYSVSREKKESFPLTVTSAQKNPTAFYLCASSLSGTGVTEAFFGQGTRLTVV.

CDR3 coding DNA: TGTGCCAGCAGTGAGGTCCAGACCGCGGGGACCTACAATGAGCAGTTCTTC. Protein: CASSEVQTAGTYNEQFF. The chain couples TRBV6-1 to TRBJ2-1, with D perhaps TRBD2 (6 bases). The CDR3 runs 17 residues. Germline CDR1 and CDR2: MNHNS and SASEGT. The V and J ends lost 3 bases and 2 bases respectively, with 17 bases between them.

The CDR3 sequence is CAWSSPGPINTEAFF. As DNA, the CDR3 is TGTGCCTGGAGTTCCCCGGGACCGATCAACACTGAAGCTTTCTTT. The rearrangement uses TRBV30 and TRBJ1-1, with D possibly TRBD1 on 5 matching bases. The CDR3 extends over 15 amino acids. With 2 bases removed from V and 2 bases from J, the gap between germline ends came to 15 bases. CDR1 and CDR2 from the germline V gene are GTSNPN and SVGIG (reference sequence).

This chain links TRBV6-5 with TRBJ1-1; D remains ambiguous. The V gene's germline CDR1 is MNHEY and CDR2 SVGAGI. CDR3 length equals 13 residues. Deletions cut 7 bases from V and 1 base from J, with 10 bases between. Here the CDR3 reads CASNMVENTEAFF. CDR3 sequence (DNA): TGTGCCAGCAATATGGTTGAGAACACTGAAGCTTTCTTT.

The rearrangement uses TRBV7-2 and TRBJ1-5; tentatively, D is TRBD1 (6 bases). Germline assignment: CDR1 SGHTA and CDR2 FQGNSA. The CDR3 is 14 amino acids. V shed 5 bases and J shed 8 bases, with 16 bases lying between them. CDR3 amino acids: CASSLGGISEPQHF. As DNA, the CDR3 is TGTGCCAGCAGCCTAGGGGGGATAAGTGAGCCCCAGCATTTT.

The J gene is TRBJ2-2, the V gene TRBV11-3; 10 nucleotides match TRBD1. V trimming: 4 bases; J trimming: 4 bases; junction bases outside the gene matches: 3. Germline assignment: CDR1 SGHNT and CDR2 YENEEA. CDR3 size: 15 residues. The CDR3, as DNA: TGTGCCAGCAGCTGGGACAGGGGTAGCACCGGGGAGCTGTTTTTT. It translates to CASSWDRGSTGELFF.

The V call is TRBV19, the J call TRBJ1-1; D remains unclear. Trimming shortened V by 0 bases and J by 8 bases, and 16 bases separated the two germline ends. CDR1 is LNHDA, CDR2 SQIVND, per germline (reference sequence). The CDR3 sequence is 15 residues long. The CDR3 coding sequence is TGTGCCAGTAGTATAGATTCGCCGGTTTCTACCGAAGCTTTCTTT. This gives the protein CASSIDSPVSTEAFF. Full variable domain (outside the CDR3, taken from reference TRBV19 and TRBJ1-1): DGGITQSPKYLFRKEGQNVTLSCEQNLNHDAMYWYRQDPGQGLRLIYYSQIVNDFQKGDIAEGYSVSREKKESFPLTVTSAQKNPTAFYLCASSIDSPVSTEAFFGQGTRLTVV.

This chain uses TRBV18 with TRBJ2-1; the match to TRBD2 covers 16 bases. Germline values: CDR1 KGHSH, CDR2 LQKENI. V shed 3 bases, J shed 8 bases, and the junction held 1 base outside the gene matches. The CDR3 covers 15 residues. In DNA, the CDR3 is TGTGCCAGCTCACCGGGACTAGCGGGAGGGGATGAGCAGTTCTTC. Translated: CASSPGLAGGDEQFF.

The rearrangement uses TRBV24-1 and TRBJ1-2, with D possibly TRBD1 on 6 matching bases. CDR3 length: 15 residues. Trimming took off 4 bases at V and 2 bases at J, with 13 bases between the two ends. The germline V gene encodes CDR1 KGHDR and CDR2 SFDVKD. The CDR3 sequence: CATSEPGTPNYGYTF. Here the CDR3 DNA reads TGTGCCACCAGTGAGCCCGGGACACCGAACTATGGCTACACCTTC.

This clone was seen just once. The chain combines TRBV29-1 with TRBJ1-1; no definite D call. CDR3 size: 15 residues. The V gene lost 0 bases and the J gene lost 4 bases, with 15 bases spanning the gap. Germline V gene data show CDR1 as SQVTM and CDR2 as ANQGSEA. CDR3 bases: TGCAGCGTTGAAGATCTGGAAGGGAGGAGCACTGAAGCTTTCTTT. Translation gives CSVEDLEGRSTEAFF.

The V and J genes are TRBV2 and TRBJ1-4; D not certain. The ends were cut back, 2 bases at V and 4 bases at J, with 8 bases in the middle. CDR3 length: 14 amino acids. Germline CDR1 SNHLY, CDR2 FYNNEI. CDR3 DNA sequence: TGTGCCAGCAGTGAACGAGCCTTTAATGAAAAACTGTTTTTT. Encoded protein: CASSERAFNEKLFF.

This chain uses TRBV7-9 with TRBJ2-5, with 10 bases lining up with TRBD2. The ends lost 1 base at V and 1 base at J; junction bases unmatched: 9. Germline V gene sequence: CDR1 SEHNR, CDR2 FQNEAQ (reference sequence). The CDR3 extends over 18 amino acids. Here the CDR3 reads CASSLGLAGAETQETQYF. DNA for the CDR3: TGTGCCAGCAGCTTAGGCCTAGCGGGAGCGGAGACCCAAGAGACCCAGTACTTC.